This TCR beta chain comes out of a study of T cell repertoires in ileal Crohn's disease. V was trimmed by 7 bases and J by 8 bases, leaving 15 bases between them. Germline lookup yields CDR1 LNHDA and CDR2 SQIVND (reference sequence). The CDR3 runs to 13 residues. The table came from immunoSEQ multiplex PCR; TCRdb's copy has only in-frame clones and leaves some out. The sample records more than 15,000 clones, around four fifths being singletons. This receptor was taken from an adult with Crohn's disease. The specimen sequenced was ileal tissue. The chain couples TRBV19 to TRBJ2-1; possibly TRBD1 for D (5 bases). The CDR3 nucleotides are TGTGCCAGTACCCCGGGCAGGGCGGATGAGCAGTTCTTC. This translates into CASTPGRADEQFF.